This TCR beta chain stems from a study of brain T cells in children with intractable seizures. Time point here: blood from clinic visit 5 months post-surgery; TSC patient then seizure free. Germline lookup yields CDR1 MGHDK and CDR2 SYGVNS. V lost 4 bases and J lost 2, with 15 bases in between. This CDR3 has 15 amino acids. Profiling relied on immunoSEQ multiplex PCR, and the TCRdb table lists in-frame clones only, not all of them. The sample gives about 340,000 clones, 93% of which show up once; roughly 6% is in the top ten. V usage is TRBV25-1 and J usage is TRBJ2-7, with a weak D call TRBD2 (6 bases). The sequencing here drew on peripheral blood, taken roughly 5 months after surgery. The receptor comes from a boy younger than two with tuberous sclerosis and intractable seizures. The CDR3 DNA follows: TGTGCCAGCAGTGGCCCGGGACTCCCCCCCTACGAGCAGTACTTC. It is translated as CASSGPGLPPYEQYF.